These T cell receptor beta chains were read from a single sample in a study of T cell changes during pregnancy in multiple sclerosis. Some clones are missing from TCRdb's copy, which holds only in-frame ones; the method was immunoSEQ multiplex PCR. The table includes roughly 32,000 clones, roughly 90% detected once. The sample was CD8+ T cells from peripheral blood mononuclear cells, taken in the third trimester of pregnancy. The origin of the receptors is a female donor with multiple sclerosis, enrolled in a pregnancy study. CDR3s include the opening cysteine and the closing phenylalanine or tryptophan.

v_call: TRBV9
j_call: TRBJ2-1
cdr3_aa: CASSTLSGNEQFF

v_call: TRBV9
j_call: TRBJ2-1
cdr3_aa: CASSVPGSGDYNEQFF

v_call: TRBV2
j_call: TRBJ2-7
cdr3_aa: CASSETPGSYEQYF

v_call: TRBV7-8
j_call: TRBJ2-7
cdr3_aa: CASSLGQGLHEQYF

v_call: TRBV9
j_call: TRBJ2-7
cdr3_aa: CASSVGGDYEQYF

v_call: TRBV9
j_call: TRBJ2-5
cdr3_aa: CASSPGGLGGGGETQYF

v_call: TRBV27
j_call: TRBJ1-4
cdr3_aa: CASSLKGRTNEKLFF

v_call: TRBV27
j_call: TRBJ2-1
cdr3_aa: CASSPGLNEQFF

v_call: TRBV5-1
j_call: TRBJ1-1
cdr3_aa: CASLGSTEAFF

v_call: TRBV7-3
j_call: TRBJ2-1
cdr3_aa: CASSASGGGYNEQFF

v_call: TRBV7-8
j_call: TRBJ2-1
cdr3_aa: CASSSFGTRNEQFF

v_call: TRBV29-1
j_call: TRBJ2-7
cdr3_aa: CSVVGGVSSYEQYF

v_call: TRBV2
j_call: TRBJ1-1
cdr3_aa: CASSQGRATEAFF

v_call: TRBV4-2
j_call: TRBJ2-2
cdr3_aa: CASSQPGQLHTGELFF

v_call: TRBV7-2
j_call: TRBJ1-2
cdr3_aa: CASSLYSGEPYGYTF

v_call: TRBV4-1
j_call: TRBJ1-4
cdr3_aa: CASSQLAATNEKLFF

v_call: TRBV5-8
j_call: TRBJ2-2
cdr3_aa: CASSSRVAGGIGELFF

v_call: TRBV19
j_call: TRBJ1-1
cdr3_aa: CAHARSMNTEAFF

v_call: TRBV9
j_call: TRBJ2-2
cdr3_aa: CASSGGLAGELFF

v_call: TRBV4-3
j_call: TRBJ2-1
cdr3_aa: CASSYGTGGMYEQFF

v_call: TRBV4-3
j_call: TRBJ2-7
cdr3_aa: CASSQDGDTSYEQYF

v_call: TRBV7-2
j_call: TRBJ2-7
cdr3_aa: CASSPAADSYEQYF

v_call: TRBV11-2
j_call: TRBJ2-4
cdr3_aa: CASSLGTSRGDIQYF

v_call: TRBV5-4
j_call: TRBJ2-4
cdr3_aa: CASSILRGGKDIQYF

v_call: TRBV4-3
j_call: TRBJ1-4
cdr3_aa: CASSQDLRGWGLEKLFF

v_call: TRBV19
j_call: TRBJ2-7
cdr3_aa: CASSMIDGEAYEQYF

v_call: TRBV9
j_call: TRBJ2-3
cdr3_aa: CASSVGPWASGDTQYF

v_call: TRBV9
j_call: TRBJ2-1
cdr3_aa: CASSVESEKYNEQFF

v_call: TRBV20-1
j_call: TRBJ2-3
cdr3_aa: CSAISGDTQYF

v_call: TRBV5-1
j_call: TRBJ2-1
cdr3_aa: CASSLWLDSYNEQFF

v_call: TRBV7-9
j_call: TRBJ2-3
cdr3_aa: CASSSRNRRDSDTQYF

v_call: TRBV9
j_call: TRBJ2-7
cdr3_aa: CASSAIVGGPYYEQYF

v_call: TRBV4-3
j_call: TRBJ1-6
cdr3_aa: CASSQYASPNSPLHF

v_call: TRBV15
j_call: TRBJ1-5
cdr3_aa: CATSRVPGQWNQPQHF

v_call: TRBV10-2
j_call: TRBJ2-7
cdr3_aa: CASSERFVRERPGESF

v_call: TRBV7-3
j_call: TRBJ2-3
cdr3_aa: CASSSSNGADTQYF

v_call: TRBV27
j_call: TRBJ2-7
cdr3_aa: CASSETGYEQYF

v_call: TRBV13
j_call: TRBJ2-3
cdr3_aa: CASSLMRAGADTQYF

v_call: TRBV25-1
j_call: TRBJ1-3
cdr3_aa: CASRGSGLSSGNTIYF

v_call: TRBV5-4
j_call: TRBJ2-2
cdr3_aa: CASRTSGGAAGELFF

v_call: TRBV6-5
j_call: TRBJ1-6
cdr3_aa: CASSYPGDSPLHF

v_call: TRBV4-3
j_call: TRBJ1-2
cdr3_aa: CASSEDRLRDGYTF

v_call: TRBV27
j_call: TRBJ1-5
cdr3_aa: CASSLSGDRGNQPQHF

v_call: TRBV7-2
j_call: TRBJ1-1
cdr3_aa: CASSLAVQGHTEAFF

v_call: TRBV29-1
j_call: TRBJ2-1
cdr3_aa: CSVASDEQFF

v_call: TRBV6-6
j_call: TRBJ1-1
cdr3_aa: CAGRDTEAFF

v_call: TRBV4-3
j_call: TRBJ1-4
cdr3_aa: CASSQAGGPATNEKLFF

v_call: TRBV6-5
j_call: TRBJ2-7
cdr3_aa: CASSYPTLTYEQYF